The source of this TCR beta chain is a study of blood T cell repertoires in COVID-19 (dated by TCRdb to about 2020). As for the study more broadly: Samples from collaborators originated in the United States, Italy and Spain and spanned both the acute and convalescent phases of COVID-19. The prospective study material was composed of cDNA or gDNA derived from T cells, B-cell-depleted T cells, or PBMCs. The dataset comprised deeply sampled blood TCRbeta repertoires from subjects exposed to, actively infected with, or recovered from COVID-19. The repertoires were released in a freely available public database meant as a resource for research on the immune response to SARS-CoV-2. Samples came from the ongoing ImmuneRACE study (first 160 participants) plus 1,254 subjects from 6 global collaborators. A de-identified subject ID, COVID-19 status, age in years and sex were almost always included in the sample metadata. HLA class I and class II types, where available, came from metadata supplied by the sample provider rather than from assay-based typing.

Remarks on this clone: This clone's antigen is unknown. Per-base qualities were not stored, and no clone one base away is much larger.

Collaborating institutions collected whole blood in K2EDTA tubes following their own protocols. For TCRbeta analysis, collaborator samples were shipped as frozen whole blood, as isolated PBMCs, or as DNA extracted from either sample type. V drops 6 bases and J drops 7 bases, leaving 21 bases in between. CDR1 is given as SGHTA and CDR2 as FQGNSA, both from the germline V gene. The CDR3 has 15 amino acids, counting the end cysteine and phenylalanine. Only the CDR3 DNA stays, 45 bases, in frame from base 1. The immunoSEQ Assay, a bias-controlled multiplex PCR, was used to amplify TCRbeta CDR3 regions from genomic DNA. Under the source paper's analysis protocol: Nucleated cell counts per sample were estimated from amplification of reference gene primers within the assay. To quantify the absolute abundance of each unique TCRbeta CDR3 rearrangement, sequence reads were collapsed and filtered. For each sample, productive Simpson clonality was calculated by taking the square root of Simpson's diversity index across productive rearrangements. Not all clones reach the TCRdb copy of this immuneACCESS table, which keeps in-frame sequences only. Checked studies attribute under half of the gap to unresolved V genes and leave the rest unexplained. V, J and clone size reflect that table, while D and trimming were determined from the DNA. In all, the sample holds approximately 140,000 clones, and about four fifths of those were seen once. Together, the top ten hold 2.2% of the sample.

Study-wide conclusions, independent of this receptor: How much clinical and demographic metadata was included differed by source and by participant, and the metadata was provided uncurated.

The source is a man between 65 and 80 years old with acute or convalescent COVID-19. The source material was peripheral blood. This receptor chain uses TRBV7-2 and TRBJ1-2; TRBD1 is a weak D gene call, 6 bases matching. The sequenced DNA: TGTGCCAGCAGTCCAAACAGGGAGTTTTCGGCTGGCTACACCTTC. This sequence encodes CASSPNREFSAGYTF.